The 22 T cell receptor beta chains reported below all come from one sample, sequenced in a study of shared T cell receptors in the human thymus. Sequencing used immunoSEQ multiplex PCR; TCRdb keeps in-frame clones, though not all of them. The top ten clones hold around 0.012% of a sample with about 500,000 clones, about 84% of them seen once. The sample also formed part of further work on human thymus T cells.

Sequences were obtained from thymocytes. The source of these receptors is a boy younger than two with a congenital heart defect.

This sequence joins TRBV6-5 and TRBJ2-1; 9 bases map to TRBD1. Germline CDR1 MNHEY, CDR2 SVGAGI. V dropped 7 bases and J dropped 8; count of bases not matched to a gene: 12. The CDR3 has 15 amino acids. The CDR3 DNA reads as TGTGCCAGCACCGGTCCCGGGACAGGGATCGATGAGCAGTTCTTC. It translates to CASTGPGTGIDEQFF.

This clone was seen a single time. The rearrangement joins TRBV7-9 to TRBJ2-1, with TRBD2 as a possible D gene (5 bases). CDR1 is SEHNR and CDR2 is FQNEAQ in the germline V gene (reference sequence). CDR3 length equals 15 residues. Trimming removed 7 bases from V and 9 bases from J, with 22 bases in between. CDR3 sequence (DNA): TGTGCCAGCACCCGATCACTAGGACGGCGGTTTGAGCAGTTCTTC. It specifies CASTRSLGRRFEQFF.

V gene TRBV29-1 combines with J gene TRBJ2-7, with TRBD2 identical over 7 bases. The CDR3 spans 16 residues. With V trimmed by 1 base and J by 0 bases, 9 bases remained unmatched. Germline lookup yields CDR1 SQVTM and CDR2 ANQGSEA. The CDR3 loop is CSVEVWSSGLSYEQYF. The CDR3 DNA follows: TGCAGCGTTGAAGTTTGGTCTAGCGGACTCTCCTACGAGCAGTACTTC.

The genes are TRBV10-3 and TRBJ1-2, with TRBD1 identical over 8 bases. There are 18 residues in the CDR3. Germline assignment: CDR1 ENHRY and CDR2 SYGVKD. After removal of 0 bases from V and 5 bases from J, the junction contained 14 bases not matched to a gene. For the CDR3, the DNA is TGTGCCATCAGTGAGTCTAGAGGACAGGGTTCTCTCAGGTATGGCTACACCTTC. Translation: CAISESRGQGSLRYGYTF.

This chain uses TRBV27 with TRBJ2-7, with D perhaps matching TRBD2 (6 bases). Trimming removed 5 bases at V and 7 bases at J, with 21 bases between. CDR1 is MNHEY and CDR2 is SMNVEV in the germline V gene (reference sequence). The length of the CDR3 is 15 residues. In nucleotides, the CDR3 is TGTGCCAGCAGTAAAAAGGGACTGCCCCGCGGGGAGCAGTACTTC. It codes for CASSKKGLPRGEQYF.

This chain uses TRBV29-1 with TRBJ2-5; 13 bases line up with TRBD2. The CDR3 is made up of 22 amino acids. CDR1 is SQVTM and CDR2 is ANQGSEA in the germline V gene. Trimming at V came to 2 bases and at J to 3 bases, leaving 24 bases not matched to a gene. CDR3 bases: TGCAGCGTTGAATCGGAAAGGGTCCTCGTTACCGGGACTAGCGGGGCCAAAGAGACCCAGTACTTC. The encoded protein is CSVESERVLVTGTSGAKETQYF.

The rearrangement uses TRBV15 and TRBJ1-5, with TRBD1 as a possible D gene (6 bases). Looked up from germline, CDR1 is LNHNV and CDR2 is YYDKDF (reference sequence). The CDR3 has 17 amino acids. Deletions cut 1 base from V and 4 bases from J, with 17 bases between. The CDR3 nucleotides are TGTGCCACCAGCAGAGCCCCCTCAGGACAGCCGAATCAGCCCCAGCATTTT. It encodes CATSRAPSGQPNQPQHF.

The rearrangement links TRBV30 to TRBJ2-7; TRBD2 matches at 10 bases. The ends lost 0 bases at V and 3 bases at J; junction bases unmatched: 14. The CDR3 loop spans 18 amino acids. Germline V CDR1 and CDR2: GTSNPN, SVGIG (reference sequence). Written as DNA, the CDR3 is TGTGCCTGGAGTGTACAGGGGTTTCGGACTAGCGGCCACTACGAGCAGTACTTC. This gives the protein CAWSVQGFRTSGHYEQYF. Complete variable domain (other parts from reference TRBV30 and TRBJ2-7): SQTIHQWPATLVQPVGSPLSLECTVEGTSNPNLYWYRQAAGRGLQLLFYSVGIGQISSEVPQNLSASRPQDRQFILSSKKLLLSDSGFYLCAWSVQGFRTSGHYEQYFGPGTRLTVT.

CDR3 nucleotide sequence: TGTGCCACCAGCAGAGCGGCTAGCGGGAATGGGGAGCTGTTTTTT. It encodes CATSRAASGNGELFF. V usage is TRBV15 and J usage is TRBJ2-2; 9 bases line up with TRBD2. Germline CDR1 is LNHNV and CDR2 is YYDKDF (reference sequence). The CDR3 loop spans 15 amino acids. V shed 1 base, J shed 8 bases, and the junction held 5 bases outside the gene matches.

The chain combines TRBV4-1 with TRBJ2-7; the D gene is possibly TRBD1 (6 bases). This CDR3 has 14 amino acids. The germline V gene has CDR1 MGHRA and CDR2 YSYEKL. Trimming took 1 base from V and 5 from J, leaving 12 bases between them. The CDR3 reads CASSQGGGGNEQYF. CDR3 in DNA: TGCGCCAGCAGCCAAGGAGGGGGTGGGAACGAGCAGTACTTC.

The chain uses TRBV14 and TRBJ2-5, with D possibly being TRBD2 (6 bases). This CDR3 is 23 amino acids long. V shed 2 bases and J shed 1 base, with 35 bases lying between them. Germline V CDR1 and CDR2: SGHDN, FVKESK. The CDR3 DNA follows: TGTGCCAGCAGCCAACCTAACCCCGAGGGACTCTCGACCTACCGGGCCTCCCAAGAGACCCAGTACTTC. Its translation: CASSQPNPEGLSTYRASQETQYF.

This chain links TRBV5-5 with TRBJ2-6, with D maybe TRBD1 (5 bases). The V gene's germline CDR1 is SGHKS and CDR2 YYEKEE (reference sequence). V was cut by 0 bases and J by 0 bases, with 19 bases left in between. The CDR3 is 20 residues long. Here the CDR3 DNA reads TGTGCCAGCAGCTTGGGGGTTCAGGGCCCTCTTACCTCTGGGGCCAACGTCCTGACTTTC. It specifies CASSLGVQGPLTSGANVLTF.

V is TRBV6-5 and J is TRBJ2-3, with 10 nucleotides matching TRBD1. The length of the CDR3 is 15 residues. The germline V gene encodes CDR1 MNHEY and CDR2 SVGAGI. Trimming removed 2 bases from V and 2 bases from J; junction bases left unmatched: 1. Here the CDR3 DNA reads TGTGCCAGCAGTTACGGGACAGGGGTCACAGATACGCAGTATTTT. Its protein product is CASSYGTGVTDTQYF.

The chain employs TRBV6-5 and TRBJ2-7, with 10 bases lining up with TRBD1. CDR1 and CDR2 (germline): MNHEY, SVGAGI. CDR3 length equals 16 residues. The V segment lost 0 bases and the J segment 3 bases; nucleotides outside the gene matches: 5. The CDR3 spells CASSYSRTGGIYEQYF. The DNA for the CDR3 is TGTGCCAGCAGTTACTCTCGGACAGGGGGAATCTACGAGCAGTACTTC.

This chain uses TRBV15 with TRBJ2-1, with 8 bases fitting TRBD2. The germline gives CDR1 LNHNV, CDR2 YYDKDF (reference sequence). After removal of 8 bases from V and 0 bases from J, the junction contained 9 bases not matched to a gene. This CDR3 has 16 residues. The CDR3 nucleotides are TGTGCCACCCGTCGGGGGGGATTAAGCTCCTACAATGAGCAGTTCTTC. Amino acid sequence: CATRRGGLSSYNEQFF.

CDR3 residues: CAIRGAPRFYEQYF. The CDR3 bases are TGTGCCATCAGGGGGGCCCCCAGATTTTACGAGCAGTACTTC. The chain combines TRBV10-3 with TRBJ2-7; maybe TRBD1 (6 bases). The CDR3 has 14 amino acids. CDR1 ENHRY and CDR2 SYGVKD come from the germline V gene. Trimming removed 6 bases from V and 4 bases from J, with 16 bases in between.

Written as DNA, the CDR3 is TGTGCCAGCAGTGACTCGAGGACATTTAAGGGAAACGAGCAGTACTTC. This codes for CASSDSRTFKGNEQYF. The rearrangement links TRBV6-4 to TRBJ2-7, with a weak D call TRBD1 (5 bases). This CDR3 region has 16 residues. V was pared by 0 bases and J by 5 bases, with 17 bases between. Germline V gene lookup returns CDR1 MRHNA and CDR2 SNTAGT.

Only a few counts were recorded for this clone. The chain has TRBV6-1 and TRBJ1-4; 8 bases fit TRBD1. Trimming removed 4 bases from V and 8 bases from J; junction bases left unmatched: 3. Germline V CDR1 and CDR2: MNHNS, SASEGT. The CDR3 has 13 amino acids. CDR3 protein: CASSGTGREKLFF. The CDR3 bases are TGTGCCAGCAGTGGGACAGGGCGAGAAAAACTGTTTTTT.

The CDR3: CATSVPSPTGAPNEQFF. DNA for the CDR3: TGTGCCACCAGCGTTCCCTCGCCTACGGGAGCCCCAAATGAGCAGTTCTTC. The chain carries TRBV15 and TRBJ2-1; tentative D call: TRBD2 (6 bases). V dropped 5 bases and J dropped 7 bases, with 24 bases sitting between them. The CDR3 is 17 residues long. Per the germline V gene, CDR1 is LNHNV and CDR2 is YYDKDF (reference sequence).

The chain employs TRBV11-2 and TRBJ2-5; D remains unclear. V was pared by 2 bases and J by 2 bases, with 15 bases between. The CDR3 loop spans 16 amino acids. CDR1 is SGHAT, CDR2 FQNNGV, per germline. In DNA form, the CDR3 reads TGTGCCAGCAGCTTAAAAGGCACTATCCTACAAGAGACCCAGTACTTC. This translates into CASSLKGTILQETQYF.

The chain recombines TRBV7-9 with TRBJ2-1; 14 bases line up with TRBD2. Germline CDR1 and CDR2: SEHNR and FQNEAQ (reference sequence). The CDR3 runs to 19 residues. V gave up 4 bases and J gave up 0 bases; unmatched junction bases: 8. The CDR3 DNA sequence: TGTGCCAGCAGCTCTCCACGGACTAGCGGGAGGAGCTCCTACAATGAGCAGTTCTTC. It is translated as CASSSPRTSGRSSYNEQFF.

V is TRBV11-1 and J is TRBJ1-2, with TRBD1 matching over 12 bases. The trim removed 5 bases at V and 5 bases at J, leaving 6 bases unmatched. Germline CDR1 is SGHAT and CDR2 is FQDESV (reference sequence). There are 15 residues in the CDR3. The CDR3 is CASSQGDRGLYGYTF. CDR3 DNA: TGTGCCAGCAGCCAAGGGGACAGGGGGCTTTATGGCTACACCTTC.